The rows below give T cell receptor beta chains drawn from one sample of a study of cytomegalovirus exposure and HLA in healthy donors. The method was immunoSEQ multiplex PCR; TCRdb's version includes in-frame clones alone and lacks a portion of them. The sample lists 110,000 to 150,000 clones, over 70% occurring once. The sample taken for sequencing was PBMCs. Source of these receptors: a young man in good health and CMV-seronegative. Each CDR3 is given with its conserved first and last residue. Fields, in order: D gene, J gene, V gene, clone size, CDR3 protein, CDR3 DNA. The D gene is left open where the match is weak. Size values are once, few and many counts, or a class for expanded clones, and some rows have none.

D gene: TRBD1
J gene: TRBJ2-3
V gene: TRBV11-3
clone size: few
CDR3 protein: CASSSRTGEGDTQYF
CDR3 DNA: TGTGCCAGCAGCTCACGGACAGGGGAGGGAGATACGCAGTATTTT

D gene: .
J gene: TRBJ2-3
V gene: TRBV6-5
clone size: .
CDR3 protein: CASSQATNTDTQYF
CDR3 DNA: TGTGCCAGCAGCCAGGCTACAAACACAGATACGCAGTATTTT

D gene: .
J gene: TRBJ1-2
V gene: TRBV6-1
clone size: .
CDR3 protein: CASSTRAGGYTF
CDR3 DNA: TGTGCCAGCAGTACGAGGGCGGGGGGCTACACCTTC

D gene: .
J gene: TRBJ1-5
V gene: TRBV6-4
clone size: .
CDR3 protein: CASSDLSNQPQHF
CDR3 DNA: TGTGCCAGCAGTGACCTTAGCAATCAGCCCCAGCATTTT

D gene: TRBD2
J gene: TRBJ2-7
V gene: TRBV6-1
clone size: once
CDR3 protein: CASSDGLAGGQYEQYF
CDR3 DNA: TGTGCCAGCAGTGACGGACTAGCGGGGGGGCAGTACGAGCAGTACTTC

D gene: .
J gene: TRBJ2-5
V gene: TRBV30
clone size: .
CDR3 protein: CAWSPLEGVQYF
CDR3 DNA: TGTGCCTGGAGTCCGCTCGAGGGGGTCCAGTACTTC

D gene: TRBD1
J gene: TRBJ2-7
V gene: TRBV19
clone size: .
CDR3 protein: CASSPGTGGSEQYF
CDR3 DNA: TGTGCCAGTAGTCCCGGGACAGGGGGCAGCGAGCAGTACTTC

D gene: TRBD1
J gene: TRBJ2-5
V gene: TRBV6-6
clone size: .
CDR3 protein: CASNTRQGEETQYF
CDR3 DNA: TGTGCCAGCAACACCCGACAGGGTGAAGAGACCCAGTACTTC

D gene: .
J gene: TRBJ2-7
V gene: TRBV14
clone size: .
CDR3 protein: CASSQPTGGRTHEQYF
CDR3 DNA: TGTGCCAGCAGCCAACCTACTGGGGGGAGGACCCACGAGCAGTACTTC

D gene: .
J gene: TRBJ1-1
V gene: TRBV7-9
clone size: few
CDR3 protein: CASSAKTANTEAFF
CDR3 DNA: TGTGCCAGCAGCGCCAAGACAGCGAACACTGAAGCTTTCTTT

D gene: .
J gene: TRBJ2-7
V gene: TRBV9
clone size: few
CDR3 protein: CASSVGPLGGPYEQYF
CDR3 DNA: TGTGCCAGCAGCGTGGGCCCGTTGGGCGGGCCCTACGAGCAGTACTTC

D gene: TRBD1
J gene: TRBJ2-2
V gene: TRBV6-6
clone size: .
CDR3 protein: CASSYSGTGSVGELFF
CDR3 DNA: TGTGCCAGCAGTTACTCTGGGACAGGGTCTGTCGGGGAGCTGTTTTTT

D gene: TRBD1
J gene: TRBJ2-5
V gene: TRBV5-6
clone size: .
CDR3 protein: CASSLDRVETQYF
CDR3 DNA: TGTGCCAGCAGCCTGGACAGGGTGGAGACCCAGTACTTC

D gene: .
J gene: TRBJ2-3
V gene: TRBV5-1
clone size: few
CDR3 protein: CASRYQGTDTQYF
CDR3 DNA: TGCGCCAGCAGGTATCAGGGAACAGATACGCAGTATTTT

D gene: TRBD1
J gene: TRBJ1-5
V gene: TRBV2
clone size: .
CDR3 protein: CASSGQGQGNQPQHF
CDR3 DNA: TGTGCCAGCAGTGGCCAAGGACAGGGAAATCAGCCCCAGCATTTT

D gene: .
J gene: TRBJ2-1
V gene: TRBV6-1
clone size: .
CDR3 protein: CASSEAPSSYNEQFF
CDR3 DNA: TGTGCCAGCAGTGAGGCGCCTAGCTCCTACAATGAGCAGTTCTTC

D gene: .
J gene: TRBJ1-2
V gene: TRBV5-4
clone size: .
CDR3 protein: CASSLPGRASVYGYTF
CDR3 DNA: TGTGCCAGCAGCTTGCCAGGGAGGGCATCAGTTTATGGCTACACCTTC

D gene: .
J gene: TRBJ2-7
V gene: TRBV9
clone size: .
CDR3 protein: CASSPRGKSYEQYF
CDR3 DNA: TGTGCCAGCAGCCCGAGAGGAAAATCCTACGAGCAGTACTTC

D gene: .
J gene: TRBJ1-2
V gene: TRBV11-2
clone size: few
CDR3 protein: CASSPVRGGSYYGYTF
CDR3 DNA: TGTGCCAGCAGTCCTGTACGGGGAGGGTCTTACTATGGCTACACCTTC

D gene: .
J gene: TRBJ1-1
V gene: TRBV7-3
clone size: few
CDR3 protein: CASSPRTATEAFF
CDR3 DNA: TGTGCCAGCAGCCCTCGGACAGCCACTGAAGCTTTCTTT

D gene: TRBD2
J gene: TRBJ2-5
V gene: TRBV30
clone size: once
CDR3 protein: CAWKVAGGGETQYF
CDR3 DNA: TGTGCCTGGAAGGTGGCGGGGGGAGGAGAGACCCAGTACTTC

D gene: .
J gene: TRBJ1-2
V gene: TRBV30
clone size: once
CDR3 protein: CAWSRRTGSYTF
CDR3 DNA: TGTGCCTGGAGTCGTCGAACGGGGAGCTACACCTTC

D gene: TRBD1
J gene: TRBJ2-7
V gene: TRBV5-6
clone size: .
CDR3 protein: CASSPGQGIHEQYF
CDR3 DNA: TGTGCCAGCAGCCCGGGACAGGGTATCCACGAGCAGTACTTC

D gene: TRBD2
J gene: TRBJ2-2
V gene: TRBV29-1
clone size: .
CDR3 protein: CSVRTSANTGELFF
CDR3 DNA: TGCAGCGTTCGGACTAGCGCGAACACCGGGGAGCTGTTTTTT

D gene: .
J gene: TRBJ2-6
V gene: TRBV2
clone size: .
CDR3 protein: CASSSTGSSGANGLTF
CDR3 DNA: TGTGCCAGCAGTTCGACAGGTAGCTCTGGGGCCAACGGCCTGACTTTC

D gene: TRBD1
J gene: TRBJ2-3
V gene: TRBV11-3
clone size: few
CDR3 protein: CASSSGAGTGGDTDTQYF
CDR3 DNA: TGTGCCAGCAGCTCCGGGGCCGGGACAGGGGGAGATACAGATACGCAGTATTTT

D gene: TRBD2
J gene: TRBJ2-3
V gene: TRBV6-5
clone size: .
CDR3 protein: CASSYSTSATDTQYF
CDR3 DNA: TGTGCCAGCAGTTACTCGACTAGCGCCACAGATACGCAGTATTTT

D gene: .
J gene: TRBJ1-2
V gene: TRBV6-6
clone size: .
CDR3 protein: CASGGAGTGNGYTF
CDR3 DNA: TGTGCCAGCGGGGGGGCAGGGACTGGTAATGGCTACACCTTC

D gene: .
J gene: TRBJ1-1
V gene: TRBV30
clone size: .
CDR3 protein: CAWSVQQEVTEAFF
CDR3 DNA: TGTGCCTGGAGTGTACAGCAGGAGGTCACTGAAGCTTTCTTT

D gene: .
J gene: TRBJ2-1
V gene: TRBV5-6
clone size: .
CDR3 protein: CASSRQGSYNEQFF
CDR3 DNA: TGTGCCAGCTCCCGTCAGGGCTCCTACAATGAGCAGTTCTTC

D gene: TRBD2
J gene: TRBJ2-7
V gene: TRBV15
clone size: .
CDR3 protein: CATSRDWTSGIYEQYF
CDR3 DNA: TGTGCCACCAGCAGAGATTGGACTAGCGGGATCTACGAGCAGTACTTC

D gene: .
J gene: TRBJ1-5
V gene: TRBV7-2
clone size: once
CDR3 protein: CASTPGSNQPQHF
CDR3 DNA: TGTGCCAGCACCCCGGGAAGCAATCAGCCCCAGCATTTT

D gene: .
J gene: TRBJ1-4
V gene: TRBV11-1
clone size: .
CDR3 protein: CASSLARGEKLFF
CDR3 DNA: TGTGCCAGCAGCTTAGCCCGCGGCGAAAAACTGTTTTTT

D gene: .
J gene: TRBJ2-2
V gene: TRBV4-2
clone size: .
CDR3 protein: CASSHFEANTGELFF
CDR3 DNA: TGTGCCAGCAGCCACTTCGAGGCGAACACCGGGGAGCTGTTTTTT

D gene: TRBD1
J gene: TRBJ1-2
V gene: TRBV19
clone size: .
CDR3 protein: CASRKVTGKVDGYGYTF
CDR3 DNA: TGTGCCAGTAGGAAGGTGACAGGGAAGGTAGACGGCTATGGCTACACCTTC

D gene: .
J gene: TRBJ1-4
V gene: TRBV4-2
clone size: .
CDR3 protein: CASSQAGAGAQEKLFF
CDR3 DNA: TGTGCCAGCAGCCAAGCCGGAGCGGGGGCTCAAGAAAAACTGTTTTTT

D gene: .
J gene: TRBJ1-2
V gene: TRBV2
clone size: .
CDR3 protein: CASSEVRTTNYGYTF
CDR3 DNA: TGTGCCAGCAGTGAAGTACGGACTACTAACTATGGCTACACCTTC

D gene: .
J gene: TRBJ1-2
V gene: TRBV7-3
clone size: .
CDR3 protein: CASSAGGGGYTF
CDR3 DNA: TGTGCCAGCAGCGCCGGGGGGGGCGGCTACACCTTC

D gene: TRBD1
J gene: TRBJ2-7
V gene: TRBV27
clone size: few
CDR3 protein: CASTPFAGGDYEQYF
CDR3 DNA: TGTGCCAGCACCCCTTTTGCAGGGGGCGATTACGAGCAGTACTTC

D gene: TRBD2
J gene: TRBJ2-3
V gene: TRBV27
clone size: few
CDR3 protein: CASAEAGGGADTQYF
CDR3 DNA: TGTGCCAGCGCCGAAGCGGGGGGGGGAGCAGATACGCAGTATTTT

D gene: .
J gene: TRBJ1-2
V gene: TRBV5-1
clone size: .
CDR3 protein: CASSPTGPYGYTF
CDR3 DNA: TGCGCCAGCAGCCCTACAGGGCCCTATGGCTACACCTTC

D gene: .
J gene: TRBJ1-2
V gene: TRBV10-3
clone size: .
CDR3 protein: CAIRGQGYQLWLHRRTF
CDR3 DNA: TGTGCCATCAGAGGCCAGGGATACCAACTATGGCTACACCGTCGGACCTTC

D gene: .
J gene: TRBJ2-3
V gene: TRBV7-8
clone size: few
CDR3 protein: CASSLVFGAGRSTDTQYF
CDR3 DNA: TGTGCCAGCAGCTTAGTTTTCGGTGCGGGGCGAAGCACAGATACGCAGTATTTT

D gene: .
J gene: TRBJ2-7
V gene: TRBV19
clone size: .
CDR3 protein: CASRPTESYEQYF
CDR3 DNA: TGTGCCAGTAGACCGACAGAATCCTACGAGCAGTACTTC

D gene: .
J gene: TRBJ1-1
V gene: TRBV7-9
clone size: .
CDR3 protein: CASSWEVDTEAFF
CDR3 DNA: TGTGCCAGCAGTTGGGAGGTGGACACTGAAGCTTTCTTT

D gene: TRBD1
J gene: TRBJ2-5
V gene: TRBV5-1
clone size: .
CDR3 protein: CASSSSRQGAQETQYF
CDR3 DNA: TGCGCCAGCAGCTCAAGTCGACAGGGGGCTCAAGAGACCCAGTACTTC

D gene: TRBD1
J gene: TRBJ2-7
V gene: TRBV4-2
clone size: .
CDR3 protein: CASSERDRDEQYF
CDR3 DNA: TGTGCCAGCAGCGAACGGGACAGGGACGAGCAGTACTTC

D gene: .
J gene: TRBJ1-4
V gene: TRBV2
clone size: .
CDR3 protein: CASSYGATNEKLFF
CDR3 DNA: TGTGCCAGCAGTTACGGTGCAACTAATGAAAAACTGTTTTTT

D gene: TRBD1
J gene: TRBJ2-5
V gene: TRBV10-2
clone size: .
CDR3 protein: CASSGTAASRKETQYF
CDR3 DNA: TGTGCCAGCAGTGGGACAGCGGCCTCAAGAAAAGAGACCCAGTACTTC

D gene: TRBD2
J gene: TRBJ2-1
V gene: TRBV19
clone size: .
CDR3 protein: CASSIRASGVENEQFF
CDR3 DNA: TGTGCCAGTAGTATTAGGGCTAGCGGGGTTGAGAATGAGCAGTTCTTC

D gene: .
J gene: TRBJ2-3
V gene: TRBV11-3
clone size: .
CDR3 protein: CASSLAPSTDTQYF
CDR3 DNA: TGTGCCAGCAGCTTGGCCCCCTCCACAGATACGCAGTATTTT